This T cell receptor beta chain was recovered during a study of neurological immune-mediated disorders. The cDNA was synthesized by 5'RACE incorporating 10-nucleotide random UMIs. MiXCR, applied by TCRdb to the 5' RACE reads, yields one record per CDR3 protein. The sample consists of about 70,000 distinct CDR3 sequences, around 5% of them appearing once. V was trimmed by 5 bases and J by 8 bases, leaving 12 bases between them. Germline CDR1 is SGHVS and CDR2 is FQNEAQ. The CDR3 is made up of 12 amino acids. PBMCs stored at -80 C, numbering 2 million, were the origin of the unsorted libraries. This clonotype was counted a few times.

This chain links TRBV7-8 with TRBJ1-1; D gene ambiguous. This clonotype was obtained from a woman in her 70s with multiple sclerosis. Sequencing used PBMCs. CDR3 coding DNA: TGTGCCAGCAGCGCTATTTTGGCCGAAGCTTTCTTT. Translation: CASSAILAEAFF.